A selection of T cell receptor beta chains follows, all from one sample in a study of T-cell reconstitution after alpha-beta-depleted transplantation in children. Each CDR3 protein gets one entry after TCRdb re-called the PCR reads with MiXCR. The sample consists of nearly 250,000 distinct CDR3 sequences, around 7.8% of them appearing once. Sequenced here: PBMCs, mostly from graft donor cells, sampled 180 days after TCRalphabeta/CD19-depleted stem cell transplant. These TCRs come from a male patient younger than 18 who had a stem cell transplant for acute lymphoblastic leukemia, so the T cells may come from the graft donor. The CDR3 runs from the conserved cysteine through the conserved F or W. D genes are given only for firm matches. Some rows have no size entry. The others give once, few or many, or a class for an expanded clone.

CASSWPQETQYF	TGTGCCAGCAGCTGGCCCCAAGAGACCCAGTACTTC	TRBV7-9	TRBJ2-5	NA	many
CASSWRLAGVTYNEQFF	TGTGCCAGCAGTTGGAGACTAGCGGGAGTTACCTACAATGAGCAGTTCTTC	TRBV12-3/TRBV12-4	TRBJ2-1	TRBD2	many
CASSRLAGGPDTQYF	TGTGCCAGCAGTCGGCTAGCGGGAGGGCCGGATACGCAGTATTTT	TRBV25-1	TRBJ2-3	TRBD2	many
CAITEAGGSYEQYF	TGTGCCATCACTGAAGCGGGAGGAAGTTACGAGCAGTACTTC	TRBV10-3	TRBJ2-7	TRBD2	many
CATKPLTSRANTGELFF	TGTGCCACCAAACCTTTGACTAGCAGGGCGAACACCGGGGAGCTGTTTTTT	TRBV15	TRBJ2-2	TRBD2	many
CASSFGVGNQPQHF	TGCGCCAGCAGCTTCGGGGTGGGCAATCAGCCCCAGCATTTT	TRBV5-1	TRBJ1-5	NA	many
CASSSGGVDYGYTF	TGTGCCAGCAGTTCGGGGGGGGTGGACTATGGCTACACCTTC	TRBV28	TRBJ1-2	NA	many
CSVVPGQGSYEQYF	TGCAGCGTTGTTCCGGGACAGGGCTCCTACGAGCAGTACTTC	TRBV29-1	TRBJ2-7	TRBD1	many
CASSLYRNSANTGELFF	TGTGCCAGCAGTTTATATCGTAACAGCGCGAACACCGGGGAGCTGTTTTTT	TRBV28	TRBJ2-2	NA	many
CSVVDRGLIDTQYF	TGCAGCGTTGTGGACAGGGGGCTCATAGATACGCAGTATTTT	TRBV29-1	TRBJ2-3	TRBD1	many
CASSSGLAGVEQYF	TGTGCCAGCAGCTCCGGACTAGCGGGAGTAGAGCAGTACTTC	TRBV11-1	TRBJ2-7	TRBD2	many
CASSITGGRTEAFF	TGTGCCAGTAGTATCACAGGGGGAAGAACTGAAGCTTTCTTT	TRBV19	TRBJ1-1	TRBD1	NA
CASSQSDSYNEQFF	TGTGCCAGCAGCCAGAGCGACTCCTACAATGAGCAGTTCTTC	TRBV3-1	TRBJ2-1	NA	many
CSPLRLTHNEQFF	TGCAGCCCCCTGAGACTTACGCACAATGAGCAGTTCTTC	TRBV29-1	TRBJ2-1	NA	many
CASSLAPSGSYEQYF	TGCGCCAGCAGCTTGGCCCCTAGCGGCTCCTACGAGCAGTACTTC	TRBV5-1	TRBJ2-7	TRBD2	many
CASSPRTGLRISYEQYF	TGTGCCAGCAGTCCCCGGACAGGGCTCAGGATCTCCTACGAGCAGTACTTC	TRBV6-1	TRBJ2-7	TRBD1	many
CASRLTSVRGRRDSPLHF	TGTGCCAGCAGACTTACAAGTGTGCGCGGACGGAGAGATTCACCCCTCCACTTT	TRBV5-5	TRBJ1-6	NA	many
CAISGRTSGTRETQYF	TGTGCCATCAGTGGGAGGACTAGCGGGACACGAGAGACCCAGTACTTC	TRBV10-3	TRBJ2-5	TRBD2	many